These 25 T cell receptor beta chains originate from one sample sequenced in a study of T cell responses to AZD1222 COVID-19 vaccine. TCRdb's table, derived via immunoSEQ multiplex PCR, lists solely in-frame clones and lacks some. The data show 110,000 to 150,000 clones, 90% to 95% seen once. The sample here was peripheral blood, taken on day 0 of AZD1222 vaccination. The source is an adult in good health.

The CDR3, as DNA: TGCGCCAGCAGCTTGGATCCGGGACCCAATGGCTACACCTTC. Translation gives CASSLDPGPNGYTF. V usage is TRBV5-1 and J usage is TRBJ1-2; possible D gene TRBD1, 5 bases. Trimming took 0 bases from V and 6 from J, leaving 12 bases between them. Germline-derived CDR1 and CDR2 are SGHRS and YFSETQ. The CDR3 extends over 14 amino acids.

The rearrangement joins TRBV5-1 to TRBJ1-2; no clear D gene. V lost 0 bases and J 4 bases, leaving 16 bases between the germline ends. Germline V gene data show CDR1 as SGHRS and CDR2 as YFSETQ. The CDR3 extends over 16 amino acids. The CDR3 loop reads CASSLGPVGEGYGYTF. In nucleotides, the CDR3 is TGCGCCAGCAGCTTGGGCCCCGTCGGGGAGGGCTATGGCTACACCTTC. Based on the CDR3 plus reference TRBV5-1 and TRBJ1-2, the full variable domain is KAGVTQTPRYLIKTRGQQVTLSCSPISGHRSVSWYQQTPGQGLQFLFEYFSETQRNKGNFPGRFSGRQFSNSRSEMNVSTLELGDSALYLCASSLGPVGEGYGYTFGSGTRLTVV.

This clone has a handful of counts. The chain combines TRBV18 with TRBJ2-7; 8 bases align to TRBD1. V trimming: 3 bases; J trimming: 7 bases; junction bases outside the gene matches: 11. The germline V gene has CDR1 KGHSH and CDR2 LQKENI. This CDR3 has 15 residues. The CDR3 nucleotides are TGTGCCAGCTCACCGGCCGGACAGGGCGGTCCGGAGCAGTACTTC. This encodes CASSPAGQGGPEQYF. Combining the CDR3 with reference TRBV18 and TRBJ2-7 gives the whole variable domain NAGVMQNPRHLVRRRGQEARLRCSPMKGHSHVYWYRQLPEEGLKFMVYLQKENIIDESGMPKERFSAEFPKEGPSILRIQQVVRGDSAAYFCASSPAGQGGPEQYFGPGTRLTVT.

The table lists this clone with a count of one. The rearrangement uses TRBV25-1 and TRBJ2-5; tentatively, D is TRBD1 (5 bases). The CDR3 contains 14 residues. The V end was cut by 2 bases, the J end by 7 bases, with 14 bases between. Per the germline V gene, CDR1 is MGHDK and CDR2 is SYGVNS. The CDR3 nucleotides read TGTGCCAGCAGTGAACAAGGGGCCGTATCGACCCAGTACTTC. Protein sequence: CASSEQGAVSTQYF.

This clone was detected only once. The chain combines TRBV19 with TRBJ1-5; 10 bases line up with TRBD1. The junction had 1 base not matched to a gene; V was cut back by 4 bases and J by 1 base. The germline gives CDR1 LNHDA, CDR2 SQIVND (reference sequence). The CDR3 sequence is 15 residues long. In nucleotides, the CDR3 is TGTGCCAGTAGTAGGACAGGGGGAAGCAATCAGCCCCAGCATTTT. It is translated as CASSRTGGSNQPQHF.

The rearrangement uses TRBV6-5 and TRBJ1-1; D unclear. The germline V gene has CDR1 MNHEY and CDR2 SVGAGI. Trimming removed 6 bases from V and 3 bases from J, with 8 bases in between. This CDR3 region has 12 residues. This CDR3 reads CASRRVDTEAFF. The DNA for the CDR3 is TGTGCCAGCAGGAGGGTGGACACTGAAGCTTTCTTT.

This clone is a singleton in its sample. J is TRBJ2-2 and V is TRBV7-9, with 7 positions matching TRBD2. The V gene end was trimmed by 1 base and the J gene end by 6 bases; junction bases not matched to a gene: 5. The CDR3 covers 15 residues. Germline assignment: CDR1 SEHNR and CDR2 FQNEAQ (reference sequence). DNA for the CDR3: TGTGCCAGCAGCTTAGTTCTAGCGGACCCCGGGGAGCTGTTTTTT. It specifies CASSLVLADPGELFF.

The V gene is TRBV12-3 or TRBV12-4, the J gene TRBJ1-5, with D possibly being TRBD1 (5 bases). The V end lost 3 bases, the J end lost 9 bases, and 9 bases lay between the germline ends. This CDR3 has 12 residues. This CDR3 reads CASSFSRGPQHF. The CDR3, as DNA: TGTGCCAGCAGTTTTTCTAGGGGGCCCCAGCATTTT.

The chain links TRBV6-5 to TRBJ1-2; 7 bases map to TRBD1. This CDR3 comprises 14 residues. The trim removed 0 bases at V and 4 bases at J, leaving 2 bases unmatched. Germline assignment: CDR1 MNHEY and CDR2 SVGAGI. Here the CDR3 reads CASSYSNRGYGYTF. The CDR3, as DNA: TGTGCCAGCAGTTACTCAAACAGGGGCTATGGCTACACCTTC.

The rearrangement uses TRBV30 and TRBJ1-2; perhaps TRBD1 as D (5 bases). Germline lookup yields CDR1 GTSNPN and CDR2 SVGIG (reference sequence). V dropped 0 bases and J dropped 5 bases, with 13 bases sitting between them. The CDR3 is 14 residues long. CDR3 bases: TGTGCCTGGAGTGTACAGGCCGACTCATATGGCTACACCTTC. Protein: CAWSVQADSYGYTF.

The J gene is TRBJ1-5, the V gene TRBV10-3; 9 bases map to TRBD1. Trimming took 2 bases from V and 5 from J; bases not matched to a gene: 7. The germline CDR1 and CDR2 sequences are ENHRY and SYGVKD. The CDR3 extends over 16 amino acids. The CDR3 loop reads CAISEGGWTGDQPQHF. CDR3 DNA: TGTGCCATCAGTGAGGGTGGGTGGACAGGGGATCAGCCCCAGCATTTT.

This sequence joins TRBV28 and TRBJ2-2; D may be TRBD1 or TRBD2 (5 bases each). This CDR3 is built from 16 residues. The germline V gene has CDR1 MDHEN and CDR2 SYDVKM. Trimming cost V 4 bases and J 4 bases, with 16 bases left between them. The CDR3 spells CASSSPGTSGTGELFF. The DNA for the CDR3 is TGTGCCAGCAGTTCGCCCGGGACCTCGGGCACCGGGGAGCTGTTTTTT.

The chain has TRBV9 and TRBJ1-1; no definite D call. Germline V gene data show CDR1 as SGDLS and CDR2 as YYNGEE. The germline V and J ends were trimmed by 3 bases and 3 bases, with 6 bases remaining between them. This CDR3 contains 12 residues. The CDR3 DNA is TGTGCCAGCAGCGGACAAGACACTGAAGCTTTCTTT. Protein product: CASSGQDTEAFF.

The J gene is TRBJ1-5, the V gene TRBV5-6; the D is unclear. The CDR3 runs to 14 residues. V was clipped by 1 base and J by 4 bases, with 9 bases between them. CDR1 is SGHDT, CDR2 YYEEEE, per germline. The CDR3: CASSLSASNQPQHF. CDR3 in DNA: TGTGCCAGCAGCTTGTCGGCGAGTAATCAGCCCCAGCATTTT.

In DNA form, the CDR3 reads TGTGCCTCGGAGACACCGAGCTCCTATAATTCACCCCTCCACTTT. As protein: CASETPSSYNSPLHF. The rearrangement links TRBV30 to TRBJ1-6, with unresolved D. Germline loops: CDR1 GTSNPN, CDR2 SVGIG (reference sequence). V lost 7 bases, J lost 0 bases, and 13 bases lay in between. The CDR3 loop spans 15 amino acids.

The chain uses TRBV28 and TRBJ1-5; D unresolved. The length of the CDR3 is 14 residues. Germline V CDR1 and CDR2: MDHEN, SYDVKM. The V end was cut by 4 bases, the J end by 2 bases, with 9 bases between. In DNA form, the CDR3 reads TGTGCCAGCAGTTCGGTCCGGGGCAATCAGCCCCAGCATTTT. Its protein is CASSSVRGNQPQHF.

The chain combines TRBV5-6 with TRBJ2-1; a possible D gene is TRBD2 (7 bases). The CDR3 contains 16 residues. The V end lost 3 bases, the J end lost 10 bases, and 23 bases lay between the germline ends. From germline, CDR1 is SGHDT and CDR2 YYEEEE. CDR3 in amino acids: CASSSGGVIKIYEQFF. CDR3 DNA: TGTGCCAGCAGCTCGGGGGGCGTTATAAAAATTTACGAGCAGTTCTTC.

J is TRBJ2-7 and V is TRBV19; maybe TRBD2 (6 bases). Germline V gene sequence: CDR1 LNHDA, CDR2 SQIVND (reference sequence). The CDR3 spans 14 residues. Trimming shortened V by 7 bases and J by 3 bases, and 16 bases separated the two germline ends. This chain's CDR3 is CASMGLGTNYEQYF. The CDR3 DNA sequence: TGTGCCAGTATGGGACTCGGGACGAACTACGAGCAGTACTTC.

The V and J genes are TRBV7-8 and TRBJ1-3; D is uncertain. CDR3 length equals 19 residues. V dropped 0 bases and J dropped 0 bases, with 18 bases sitting between them. Germline values: CDR1 SGHVS, CDR2 FQNEAQ. The DNA for the CDR3 is TGTGCCAGCAGCTTAGCGAGCAACGGAGGCCTACTCTCTGGAAACACCATATATTTT. This encodes CASSLASNGGLLSGNTIYF.

V and J are TRBV18 and TRBJ2-1; tentatively, D is TRBD1 (6 bases). This CDR3 is 16 amino acids long. Trimming cost V 3 bases and J 2 bases, with 14 bases left between them. Germline CDR1 reads KGHSH; CDR2 reads LQKENI. CDR3 in DNA: TGTGCCAGCTCACCTTTAGGGGGTTTACCCTACAATGAGCAGTTCTTC. The encoded protein is CASSPLGGLPYNEQFF.

The chain couples TRBV19 to TRBJ1-1; 7 bases agree with TRBD1. The CDR3 totals 12 residues. With V trimmed by 9 bases and J by 5 bases, 6 bases remained unmatched. The germline V gene has CDR1 LNHDA and CDR2 SQIVND (reference sequence). The CDR3 bases are TGTGCCAGCCTGACAGGGAATACTGAAGCTTTCTTT. Translating gives CASLTGNTEAFF.

V and J are TRBV21-1 and TRBJ2-7. TRBV21-1 is tagged as a pseudogene. The CDR3 contains 12 residues. CDR3 in amino acids: CANPKNSYEQYF. CDR3 DNA sequence: TGTGCCAACCCCAAAAACTCCTACGAGCAGTACTTC.

The chain recombines TRBV5-1 with TRBJ2-3; TRBD1 matches 8 bases. Germline assignment: CDR1 SGHRS and CDR2 YFSETQ. The junction had 5 bases not matched to a gene; V was cut back by 4 bases and J by 4 bases. CDR3 length: 14 amino acids. The CDR3: CASSRDRSPDTQYF. In DNA form, the CDR3 reads TGCGCCAGCAGCCGGGACAGGTCCCCAGATACGCAGTATTTT.

The J gene is TRBJ1-1, the V gene TRBV15; weak D call: TRBD1 (5 bases). Per germline, CDR1 LNHNV and CDR2 YYDKDF (reference sequence). The ends were cut back, 0 bases at V and 6 bases at J, with 8 bases in the middle. The CDR3 is made up of 13 amino acids. CDR3 bases: TGTGCCACCAGCAGAGATCCGACAGCTGAAGCTTTCTTT. Encoded protein: CATSRDPTAEAFF.

The V gene is TRBV19, the J gene TRBJ1-6; D uncertain. CDR1 and CDR2 (germline): LNHDA, SQIVND (reference sequence). V lost 7 bases, J lost 5 bases, and 6 bases lay in between. The CDR3 totals 12 residues. This CDR3 reads CASNGNNSPLHF. For the CDR3, the DNA is TGTGCCAGTAACGGAAATAATTCACCCCTCCACTTT.